The entry below gives a single T cell receptor beta chain sequence along with its context. Antigen specificity is unknown. A read error may account for a junction end that differs from germline. This sample was included in a study of post-analysis software for immune sequencing data. Study-level findings and limits: Higher frequency in patients than in controls was seen for about five TRBV segments, with TRBV5-6, TRBV5-1 and TRBV20-1 among them.

Every TCR beta cDNA library bore unique molecular identifiers. Once 1 to 10 million T cells were used, hundreds of thousands of cDNA molecules resulted. Each CDR3 protein gets one entry after TCRdb re-called the PCR reads with MiXCR. Counted here are 820,000 or so distinct CDR3 sequences, roughly 50% occurring once; the ten biggest clones make up approximately 4.3%. The germline CDR1 and CDR2 sequences are WNHNN and SYGVQD (reference sequence). This CDR3 has 14 residues. Material for sequencing was blood. The receptor was isolated from a girl under 18 with multiple sclerosis. The rearrangement links TRBV10-1 to TRBJ2-3; D gene uncertain. CDR3 in DNA: TGCACCAGCAGTGACGACATTAGCACAGATACGCAGTATTTT. It translates to CTSSDDISTDTQYF.